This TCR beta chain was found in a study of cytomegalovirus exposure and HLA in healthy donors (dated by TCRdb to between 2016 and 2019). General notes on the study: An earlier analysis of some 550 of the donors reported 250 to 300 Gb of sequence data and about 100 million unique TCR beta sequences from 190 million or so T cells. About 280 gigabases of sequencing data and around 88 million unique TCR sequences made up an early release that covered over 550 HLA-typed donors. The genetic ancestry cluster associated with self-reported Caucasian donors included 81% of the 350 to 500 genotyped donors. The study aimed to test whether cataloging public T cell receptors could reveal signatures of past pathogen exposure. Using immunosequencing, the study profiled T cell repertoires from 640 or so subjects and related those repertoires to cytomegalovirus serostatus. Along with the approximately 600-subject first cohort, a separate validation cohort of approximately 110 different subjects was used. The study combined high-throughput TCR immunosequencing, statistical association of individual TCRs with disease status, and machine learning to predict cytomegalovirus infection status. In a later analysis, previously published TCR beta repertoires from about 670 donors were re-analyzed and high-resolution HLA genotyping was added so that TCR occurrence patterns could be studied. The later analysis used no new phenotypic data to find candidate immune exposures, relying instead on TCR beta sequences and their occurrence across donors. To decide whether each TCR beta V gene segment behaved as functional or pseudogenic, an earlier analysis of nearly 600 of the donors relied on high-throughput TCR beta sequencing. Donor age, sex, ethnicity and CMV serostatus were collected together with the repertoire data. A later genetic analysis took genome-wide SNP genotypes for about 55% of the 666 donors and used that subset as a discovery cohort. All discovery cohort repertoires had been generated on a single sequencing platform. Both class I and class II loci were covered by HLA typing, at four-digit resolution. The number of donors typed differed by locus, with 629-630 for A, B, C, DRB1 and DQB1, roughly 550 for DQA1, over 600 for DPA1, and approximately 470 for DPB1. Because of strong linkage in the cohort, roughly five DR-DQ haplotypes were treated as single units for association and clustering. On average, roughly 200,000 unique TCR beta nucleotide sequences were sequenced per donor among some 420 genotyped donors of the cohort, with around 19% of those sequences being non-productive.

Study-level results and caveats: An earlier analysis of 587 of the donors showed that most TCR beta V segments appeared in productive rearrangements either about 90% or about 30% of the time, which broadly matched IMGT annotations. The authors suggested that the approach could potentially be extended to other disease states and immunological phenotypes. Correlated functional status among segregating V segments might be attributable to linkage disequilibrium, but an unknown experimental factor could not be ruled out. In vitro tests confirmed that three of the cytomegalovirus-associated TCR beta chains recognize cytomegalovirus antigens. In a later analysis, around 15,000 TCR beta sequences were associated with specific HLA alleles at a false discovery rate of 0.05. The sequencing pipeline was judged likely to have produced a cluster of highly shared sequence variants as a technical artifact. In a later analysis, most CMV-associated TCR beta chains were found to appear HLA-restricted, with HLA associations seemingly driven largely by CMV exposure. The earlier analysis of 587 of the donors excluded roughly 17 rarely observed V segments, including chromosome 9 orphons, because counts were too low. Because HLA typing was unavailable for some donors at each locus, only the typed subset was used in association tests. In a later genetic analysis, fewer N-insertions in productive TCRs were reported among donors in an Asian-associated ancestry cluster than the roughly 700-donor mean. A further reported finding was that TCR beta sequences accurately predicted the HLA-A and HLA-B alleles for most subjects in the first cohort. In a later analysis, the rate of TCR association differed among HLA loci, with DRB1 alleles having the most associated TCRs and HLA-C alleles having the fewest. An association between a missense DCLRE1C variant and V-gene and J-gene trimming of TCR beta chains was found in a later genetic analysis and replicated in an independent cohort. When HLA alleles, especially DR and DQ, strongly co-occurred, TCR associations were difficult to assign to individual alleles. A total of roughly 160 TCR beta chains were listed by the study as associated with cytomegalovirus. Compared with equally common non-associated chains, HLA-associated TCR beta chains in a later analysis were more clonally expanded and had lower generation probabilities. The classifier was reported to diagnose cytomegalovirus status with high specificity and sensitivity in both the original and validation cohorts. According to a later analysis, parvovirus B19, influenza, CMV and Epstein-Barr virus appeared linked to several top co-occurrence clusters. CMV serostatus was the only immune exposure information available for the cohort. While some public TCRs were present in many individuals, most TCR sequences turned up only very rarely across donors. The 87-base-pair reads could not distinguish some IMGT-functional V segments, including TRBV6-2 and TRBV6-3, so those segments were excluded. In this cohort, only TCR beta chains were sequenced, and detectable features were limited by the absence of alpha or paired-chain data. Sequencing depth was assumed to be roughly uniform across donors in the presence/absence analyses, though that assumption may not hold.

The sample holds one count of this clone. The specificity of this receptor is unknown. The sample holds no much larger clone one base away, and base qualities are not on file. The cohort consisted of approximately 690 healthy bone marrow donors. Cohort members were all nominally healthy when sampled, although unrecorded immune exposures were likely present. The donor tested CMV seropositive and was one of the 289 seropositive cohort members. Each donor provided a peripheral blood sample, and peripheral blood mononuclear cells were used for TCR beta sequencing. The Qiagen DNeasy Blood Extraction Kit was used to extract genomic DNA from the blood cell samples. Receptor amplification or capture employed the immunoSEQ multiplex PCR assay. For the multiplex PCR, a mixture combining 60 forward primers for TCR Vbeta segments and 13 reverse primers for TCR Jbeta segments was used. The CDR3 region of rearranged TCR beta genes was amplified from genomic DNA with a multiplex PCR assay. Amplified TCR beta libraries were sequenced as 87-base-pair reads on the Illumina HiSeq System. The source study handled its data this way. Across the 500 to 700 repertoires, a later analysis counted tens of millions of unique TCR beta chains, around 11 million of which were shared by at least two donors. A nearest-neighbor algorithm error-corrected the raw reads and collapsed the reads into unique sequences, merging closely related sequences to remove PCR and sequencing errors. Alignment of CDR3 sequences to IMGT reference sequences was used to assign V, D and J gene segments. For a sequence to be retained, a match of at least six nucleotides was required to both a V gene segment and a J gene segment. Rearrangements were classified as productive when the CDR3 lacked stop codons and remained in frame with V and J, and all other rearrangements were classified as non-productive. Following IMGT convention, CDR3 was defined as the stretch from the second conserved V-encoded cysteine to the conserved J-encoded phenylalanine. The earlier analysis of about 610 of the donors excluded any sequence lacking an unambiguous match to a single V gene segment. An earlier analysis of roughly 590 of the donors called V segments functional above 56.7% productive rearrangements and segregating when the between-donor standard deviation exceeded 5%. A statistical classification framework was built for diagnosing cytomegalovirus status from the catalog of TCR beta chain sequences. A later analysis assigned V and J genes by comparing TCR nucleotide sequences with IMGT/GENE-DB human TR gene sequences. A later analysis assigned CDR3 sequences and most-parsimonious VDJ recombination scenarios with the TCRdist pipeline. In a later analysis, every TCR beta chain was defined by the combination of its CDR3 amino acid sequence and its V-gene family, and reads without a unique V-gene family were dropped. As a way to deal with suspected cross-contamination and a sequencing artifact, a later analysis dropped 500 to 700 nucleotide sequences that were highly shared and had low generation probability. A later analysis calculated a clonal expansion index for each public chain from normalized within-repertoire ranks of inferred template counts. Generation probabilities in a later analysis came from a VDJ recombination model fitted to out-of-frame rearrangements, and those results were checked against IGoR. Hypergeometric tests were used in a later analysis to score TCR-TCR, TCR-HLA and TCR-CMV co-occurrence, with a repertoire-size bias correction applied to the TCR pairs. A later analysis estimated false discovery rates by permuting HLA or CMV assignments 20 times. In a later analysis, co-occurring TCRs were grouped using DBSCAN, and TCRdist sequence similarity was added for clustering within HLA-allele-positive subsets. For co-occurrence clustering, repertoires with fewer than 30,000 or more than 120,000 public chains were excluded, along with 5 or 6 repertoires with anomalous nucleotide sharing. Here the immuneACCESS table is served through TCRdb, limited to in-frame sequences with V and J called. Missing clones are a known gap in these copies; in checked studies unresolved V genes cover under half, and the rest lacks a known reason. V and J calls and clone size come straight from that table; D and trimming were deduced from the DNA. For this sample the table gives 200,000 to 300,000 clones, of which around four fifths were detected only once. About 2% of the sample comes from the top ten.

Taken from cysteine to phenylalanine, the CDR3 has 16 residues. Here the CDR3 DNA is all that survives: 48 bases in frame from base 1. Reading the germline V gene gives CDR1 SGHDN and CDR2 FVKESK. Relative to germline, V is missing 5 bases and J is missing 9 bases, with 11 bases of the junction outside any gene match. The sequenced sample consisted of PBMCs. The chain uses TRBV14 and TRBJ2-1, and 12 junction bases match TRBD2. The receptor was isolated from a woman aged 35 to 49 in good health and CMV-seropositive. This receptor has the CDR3 CASSTRTSGILAEQFF. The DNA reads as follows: TGTGCCAGCAGCACGCGGACTAGCGGGATCCTCGCTGAGCAGTTCTTC.